The TCR beta chain under discussion was sequenced for a study of blood T cells in healthy people across ages. General study results and limits: Naive CD4+ cell counts and diversity both ran higher in long-lived than in aged donors. With donor CMV status unknown, expanded clonotype changes were possibly confounded. Older age coincided with a roughly linear decline in TCR beta diversity per million T cells.

As concerns this clonotype: Its cognate antigen is unknown.

Every sample gave at least 6 micrograms of total RNA when it was extracted. The CDR3 runs to 14 residues. The germline CDR1 and CDR2 sequences are SGHTA and FQGNSA. Deletions cut 1 base from V and 4 bases from J, with 9 bases between. Primers used in a second PCR of roughly 7 to 12 cycles were a sample-barcoded 5' primer and a J-beta primer mix. TCRdb re-called the 5' RACE reads through MiXCR, storing one row per CDR3 protein. The sample shows about 1,800,000 distinct CDR3 sequences, approximately 30% of them seen only once. The chain has TRBV7-2 and TRBJ2-3, with D unclear. The sample was blood. The TCR sequence derives from a woman younger than 45 in good health. Written as DNA, the CDR3 is TGTGCCAGCAGCTTAGATCCTAGTTCAGATACGCAGTATTTT. It yields the protein CASSLDPSSDTQYF.